This T cell receptor (beta chain) derives from a study of blood T cell repertoires in COVID-19 (dated by TCRdb to 2019 to 2021). With respect to the entire study: Collaborator samples came from the United States, Italy and Spain and covered acute and convalescent phases of COVID-19. The prospective study material was composed of cDNA or gDNA derived from T cells, B-cell-depleted T cells, or PBMCs. Subjects who had been exposed to COVID-19, were actively infected with it, or had recovered from it provided the deeply sampled blood TCRbeta repertoires that made up the dataset. The repertoires were released in a freely available public database intended as a resource for research on the immune response to SARS-CoV-2. The samples were drawn from two sources: the first 160 participants of the ongoing ImmuneRACE study, and 1,000 to 1,500 subjects contributed by 6 global collaborators. Nearly every sample came with metadata listing a de-identified subject ID, COVID-19 status, age in years and sex. HLA class I and class II types, where available, came from metadata supplied by the sample provider rather than from assay-based typing.

V ends up 3 bases short and J 2 bases short, with an unmatched junction base count of 8. From the cysteine through the phenylalanine, the CDR3 covers 17 amino acids. Only the CDR3 region is kept as DNA, spanning 51 bases read in frame from base 1. Sequences LNHDA (CDR1) and SQIVND (CDR2) are obtained from the germline V gene (reference sequence). With regard to this clone: It lacks a known antigen. Base quality data are lacking; no much larger clone is found one base away.

The immunoSEQ Assay, a bias-controlled multiplex PCR, was used to amplify TCRbeta CDR3 regions from genomic DNA. Processing in the source paper ran as follows. The number of nucleated cells in each sample was estimated by amplification of reference gene primers within the assay. To quantify the absolute abundance of each unique TCRbeta CDR3 rearrangement, sequence reads were collapsed and filtered. For each sample, productive Simpson clonality was calculated as the square root of Simpson's diversity index across productive rearrangements. The table comes from immuneACCESS by way of TCRdb, which keeps in-frame sequences with V and J called. Part of the clones is missing from these tables; in studies checked, under half for an unresolved V gene and the rest for unknown reasons. The V and J calls and clone size come from that table; D and trimming were worked out from the DNA. The sample table holds 70,000 to 75,000 clones, of which approximately 88% were seen once. The top ten clones comprise 5.1% of the sample.

Whole blood was collected in K2EDTA tubes by collaborating institutions according to the institutions' own protocols. For TCRbeta analysis, collaborators shipped samples as frozen whole blood, isolated PBMCs, or DNA extracted from either of those sample types. The full study reports these points: How much clinical and demographic metadata was included differed by source and by participant, and the metadata was provided uncurated.

The sequencing sample was made of peripheral blood. The chain joins TRBV19 to TRBJ2-5; a stretch of 11 junction bases matches TRBD2. The source of this sequence is a human donor in a cohort sampled during active COVID-19. The CDR3 loop reads CASSIQLLAGVQETQYF. The DNA reads as follows: TGTGCCAGTAGTATCCAGTTACTAGCGGGAGTTCAAGAGACCCAGTACTTC.